This TCR beta chain was sequenced during a study of shared clonotypes between healthy human individuals. Study summary: There were three CD4 naive, three CD4 memory, two CD8 naive and one CD8 memory plates per donor.

Both subsets, CD45RA+ naive and CD45RA-negative memory, were split from the CD4+ cells. In the original analysis: Sequence data from immunoSEQ were junction-only and lacked quality scores; consequently, filtering differed. Sequencing used immunoSEQ multiplex PCR; TCRdb keeps in-frame clones, though not all of them. V, J and clone size are taken as reported in that table, and D and trimming were inferred from the DNA itself. Here the sample spans approximately 2.3 million clones, about 92% being singletons. Trimming took 4 bases from V and 0 from J, leaving 17 bases between them. There are 17 residues in the CDR3. Germline assignment: CDR1 SGHDT and CDR2 YYEEEE.

The chain couples TRBV5-6 to TRBJ1-3; tentative D call: TRBD1 (5 bases). Sequenced: naive CD4+ T cells from PBMCs. Noted subset: CD45RA+ positively selected. This sequence was found in a man younger than 30 in good health. Some clones in this sample may be carry-over from other donors' samples. CDR3 coding DNA: TGTGCCAGCAGCACCGGGACGGTATTTGGCTCTGGAAACACCATATATTTT. This codes for CASSTGTVFGSGNTIYF. Full variable domain (rest looked up from reference TRBV5-6 and TRBJ1-3): DAGVTQSPTHLIKTRGQQVTLRCSPKSGHDTVSWYQQALGQGPQFIFQYYEEEERQRGNFPDRFSGHQFPNYSSELNVNALLLGDSALYLCASSTGTVFGSGNTIYFGEGSWLTVV.